This passage covers 27 T cell receptor beta chains from one sample sequenced in a study of shared clonotypes between healthy human individuals. The protocol was immunoSEQ multiplex PCR, while the TCRdb copy is restricted to in-frame clones and leaves out a portion. The table lists approximately 2.4 million clones, 95% of them singletons. The specimen sequenced was naive CD4+ T cells sorted from blood. Subset noted: CD45RA+ positively selected. These receptor sequences come from a man aged 18 to 30 in good health.

The chain carries TRBV30 and TRBJ2-1, with TRBD2 matching over 9 bases. The CDR3 totals 11 residues. With 4 bases clipped from V and 13 bases from J, the junction kept 5 bases outside the gene matches. Germline values: CDR1 GTSNPN, CDR2 SVGIG (reference sequence). In DNA, the CDR3 is TGTGCCTGGAAAGGCGGGAGGGTTCAGTTCTTC. This encodes CAWKGGRVQFF.

This rearrangement joins TRBV14 to TRBJ1-6, with no clear D. Trimming shortened V by 4 bases and J by 9 bases, and 22 bases separated the two germline ends. This CDR3 has 17 residues. The germline V gene has CDR1 SGHDN and CDR2 FVKESK. The CDR3 region is CASSRKNPGLWTSPLHF. CDR3 coding DNA: TGTGCCAGCAGCCGAAAAAATCCAGGCCTTTGGACTTCACCCCTCCACTTT. Supplemented by reference TRBV14 and TRBJ1-6, the full variable domain reads EAGVTQFPSHSVIEKGQTVTLRCDPISGHDNLYWYRRVMGKEIKFLLHFVKESKQDESGMPNNRFLAERTGGTYSTLKVQPAELEDSGVYFCASSRKNPGLWTSPLHFGNGTRLTVT.

This clone was recorded only once. The genes are TRBV19 and TRBJ2-7; 7 nucleotides agree with TRBD2. Germline CDR1 LNHDA, CDR2 SQIVND (reference sequence). The CDR3 consists of 14 residues. Trimming removed 5 bases from V and 4 bases from J; junction bases left unmatched: 8. CDR3 region: CASSLGPGGYEQYF. CDR3 nucleotides: TGTGCCAGTAGTTTAGGTCCGGGGGGTTACGAGCAGTACTTC.

This chain connects TRBV10-3 to TRBJ1-2; D may be TRBD1 (6 bases). There are 14 residues in the CDR3. Germline-derived CDR1 and CDR2 are ENHRY and SYGVKD. V was trimmed by 3 bases and J by 5 bases, leaving 13 bases between them. In DNA, the CDR3 is TGTGCCATCAGTGATAGCAGGGGAACTTATGGCTACACCTTC. It translates to CAISDSRGTYGYTF.

On this clone: The same CDR3 arises from other DNA sequences in this sample as well. The chain carries TRBV6-1 and TRBJ2-7; D possibly corresponds to TRBD1 (5 bases). Germline V CDR1 and CDR2: MNHNS, SASEGT. The germline V and J ends were trimmed by 2 bases and 3 bases, with 5 bases remaining between them. This CDR3 is 12 amino acids long. CDR3 sequence reads: CASSERGYEQYF. In DNA, the CDR3 is TGTGCCAGCAGTGAAAGGGGCTACGAGCAGTACTTC.

This chain uses TRBV2 with TRBJ1-2, with unresolved D. Trimming pared 8 bases from V and 8 bases from J, leaving 21 bases between. The CDR3 totals 14 residues. Germline CDR1 and CDR2: SNHLY and FYNNEI. The CDR3 DNA reads as TGTGCCAGCCAGTTTGGGGATTTAGGAGGGGGCTACACCTTC. It translates to CASQFGDLGGGYTF.

This clone has more than one count but fewer than ten. The sample holds other DNA sequences that translate to the same CDR3. The CDR3 is CAISGTGGNQPQHF. In DNA, the CDR3 is TGTGCCATCAGTGGGACAGGGGGCAATCAGCCCCAGCATTTT. The rearrangement uses TRBV10-3 and TRBJ1-5, with 9 bases fitting TRBD1. The length of the CDR3 is 14 residues. Germline V CDR1 and CDR2: ENHRY, SYGVKD. J gave up 2 bases and V 4 bases, and 0 bases lay outside the gene matches.

This sequence joins TRBV2 and TRBJ2-2, with D perhaps matching TRBD1 or TRBD2 (5 bases each). V was trimmed by 8 bases and J by 7 bases, leaving 17 bases between them. The CDR3 contains 14 residues. Germline CDR1 and CDR2: SNHLY and FYNNEI. The DNA of the CDR3 is TGTGCCAGCTCTATTAAGAGGGGAAGCGGGGAGCTGTTTTTT. Protein: CASSIKRGSGELFF.

The J gene is TRBJ2-3, the V gene TRBV27, with D perhaps TRBD1 or TRBD2 (5 bases each). There are 15 residues in the CDR3. V was clipped by 4 bases and J by 6 bases, with 17 bases between them. Germline lookup yields CDR1 MNHEY and CDR2 SMNVEV (reference sequence). The CDR3 reads CASSSGTLFSDTQYF. The CDR3, as DNA: TGTGCCAGCAGTTCGGGGACCCTCTTCTCGGATACGCAGTATTTT.

The sample holds one count of this clone. This CDR3 is CASSLEGSQNYNEQFF. The CDR3 nucleotides read TGCGCCAGCAGCTTGGAAGGGAGCCAAAACTACAATGAGCAGTTCTTC. The rearrangement links TRBV5-1 to TRBJ2-1; D perhaps matches TRBD2 (5 bases). V was clipped by 0 bases and J by 3 bases, with 13 bases between them. This CDR3 is built from 16 residues. CDR1 SGHRS and CDR2 YFSETQ come from the germline V gene. Full variable domain (missing parts from reference TRBV5-1 and TRBJ2-1): KAGVTQTPRYLIKTRGQQVTLSCSPISGHRSVSWYQQTPGQGLQFLFEYFSETQRNKGNFPGRFSGRQFSNSRSEMNVSTLELGDSALYLCASSLEGSQNYNEQFFGPGTRLTVL.

CDR3 protein: CASSSSPGSGRPYEQYF. CDR3 DNA: TGTGCCAGCAGCTCCTCCCCGGGTAGCGGGAGGCCCTACGAGCAGTACTTC. The V call is TRBV7-9, the J call TRBJ2-7; 10 bases fit TRBD2. Trimming cost V 4 bases and J 2 bases; bases outside gene matches: 11. Germline assignment: CDR1 SEHNR and CDR2 FQNEAQ (reference sequence). This CDR3 is built from 17 residues.

This chain uses TRBV18 with TRBJ1-2; D remains ambiguous. This CDR3 has 13 residues. Deletions cut 3 bases from V and 7 bases from J, with 12 bases between. CDR1 KGHSH and CDR2 LQKENI come from the germline V gene. CDR3 sequence (DNA): TGTGCCAGCTCACCTGGACTGACGATTGGCTACACCTTC. It codes for CASSPGLTIGYTF. The complete variable domain, with remaining parts taken from reference TRBV18 and TRBJ1-2, reads NAGVMQNPRHLVRRRGQEARLRCSPMKGHSHVYWYRQLPEEGLKFMVYLQKENIIDESGMPKERFSAEFPKEGPSILRIQQVVRGDSAAYFCASSPGLTIGYTFGSGTRLTVV.

V gene TRBV9 combines with J gene TRBJ2-1, with TRBD1 matching over 7 bases. From germline, CDR1 is SGDLS and CDR2 YYNGEE. The CDR3 has 14 amino acids. After removal of 4 bases from V and 9 bases from J, the junction contained 10 bases not matched to a gene. Written as DNA, the CDR3 is TGTGCCAGCAGCCCACGACAGGGTTCCGGTGAGCAGTTCTTC. As protein: CASSPRQGSGEQFF.

With respect to this clone: This same CDR3 is encoded by further DNA sequences in the sample. The chain is built from TRBV6-5 and TRBJ2-7; the D gene is possibly TRBD1 (6 bases). CDR3 length equals 13 residues. Trimming stripped 4 bases from V and 2 bases from J, with 9 bases between. Germline CDR1 is MNHEY and CDR2 is SVGAGI. CDR3 residues: CASSLAGAYEQYF. The CDR3 DNA is TGTGCCAGCAGTTTGGCAGGGGCCTACGAGCAGTACTTC.

This chain's CDR3 is CASSPEPGFDTEAFF. DNA for the CDR3: TGCGCCAGCAGCCCCGAGCCCGGGTTCGACACTGAAGCTTTCTTT. The chain has TRBV5-1 and TRBJ1-1; D is undetermined. Germline CDR1 reads SGHRS; CDR2 reads YFSETQ. The CDR3 contains 15 residues. V gave up 4 bases and J gave up 3 bases, with 16 bases separating them.

The chain uses TRBV4-1 and TRBJ2-1; D uncertain. V shed 1 base and J shed 9 bases, with 13 bases lying between them. The CDR3 totals 14 residues. In germline, CDR1 is MGHRA, CDR2 YSYEKL. The CDR3 protein is CASSQATLRVEQFF. DNA for the CDR3: TGCGCCAGCAGCCAAGCGACGCTTAGAGTTGAGCAGTTCTTC.

The CDR3 region is CASSTRWGSSYEQYF. Written as DNA, the CDR3 is TGTGCCAGCAGCACGCGTTGGGGGAGCTCCTACGAGCAGTACTTC. This chain joins TRBV5-6 and TRBJ2-7, with D perhaps matching TRBD1 or TRBD2 (5 bases each). Germline CDR1 reads SGHDT; CDR2 reads YYEEEE. The CDR3 runs to 15 residues. V was cut by 4 bases and J by 0 bases, with 14 bases left in between.

V is TRBV6-1 and J is TRBJ2-3; 7 bases agree with TRBD2. Germline V gives CDR1 MNHNS, CDR2 SASEGT. Trimming at V came to 2 bases and at J to 2 bases, leaving 1 base not matched to a gene. The CDR3 totals 14 residues. CDR3 coding DNA: TGTGCCAGCAGTGAACTAGCGGTCACAGATACGCAGTATTTT. Translating it yields CASSELAVTDTQYF.

The chain is built from TRBV15 and TRBJ2-7; D might be TRBD1 (6 bases). CDR3 length equals 16 residues. Trimming removed 0 bases at V and 2 bases at J, with 14 bases between. The germline gives CDR1 LNHNV, CDR2 YYDKDF (reference sequence). The CDR3: CATSRDTPTGAYEQYF. The CDR3 DNA sequence: TGTGCCACCAGCAGAGATACCCCGACAGGTGCCTACGAGCAGTACTTC. Complete variable domain (other parts from reference TRBV15 and TRBJ2-7): DAMVIQNPRYQVTQFGKPVTLSCSQTLNHNVMYWYQQKSSQAPKLLFHYYDKDFNNEADTPDNFQSRRPNTSFCFLDIRSPGLGDTAMYLCATSRDTPTGAYEQYFGPGTRLTVT.

The chain's CDR3 is CASSQTGLNQPQHF. DNA of the CDR3: TGCGCCAGCAGCCAAACGGGCCTCAATCAGCCCCAGCATTTT. V and J are TRBV4-1 and TRBJ1-5, with unresolved D. Germline CDR1 MGHRA, CDR2 YSYEKL. Trimming pared 2 bases from V and 3 bases from J, leaving 8 bases between. The CDR3 loop spans 14 amino acids.

This clone was counted once. The CDR3: CASSRSHQETQYF. CDR3 nucleotide sequence: TGTGCCAGTAGCAGGAGCCACCAAGAGACCCAGTACTTC. The chain links TRBV19 to TRBJ2-5; no definite D call. Trimming stripped 6 bases from V and 0 bases from J, with 8 bases between. Germline CDR1 and CDR2: LNHDA and SQIVND (reference sequence). This CDR3 spans 13 amino acids.

As to this clone: Additional DNA sequences in this sample encode the identical CDR3. CDR3 in amino acids: CASSLGYQETQYF. CDR3 in DNA: TGCGCCAGCAGCTTGGGGTACCAAGAGACCCAGTACTTC. The rearrangement links TRBV5-1 to TRBJ2-5; D remains unclear. This CDR3 is 13 amino acids long. The germline V gene encodes CDR1 SGHRS and CDR2 YFSETQ. The V end lost 0 bases, the J end lost 0 bases, and 3 bases lay between the germline ends.

The chain has TRBV4-2 and TRBJ2-3, with D unclear. Germline CDR1 and CDR2: LGHNA and YNFKEQ. The CDR3 spans 13 residues. Trimming removed 0 bases from V and 4 bases from J, with 5 bases in between. In nucleotides, the CDR3 is TGTGCCAGCAGCCAAGATACGGCAGATACGCAGTATTTT. Its translation is CASSQDTADTQYF.

This sequence joins TRBV7-2 and TRBJ2-1; tentatively, D is TRBD1 or TRBD2 (5 bases each). V was clipped by 1 base and J by 7 bases, with 14 bases between them. There are 15 residues in the CDR3. From germline, CDR1 is SGHTA and CDR2 FQGNSA. In DNA form, the CDR3 reads TGTGCCAGCAGCTTAGGACAGTCCGAGGGGAATGAGCAGTTCTTC. As protein: CASSLGQSEGNEQFF.

This clone was observed once. The chain links TRBV27 to TRBJ2-7; 7 nucleotides align to TRBD2. After removal of 5 bases from V and 1 base from J, the junction contained 2 bases not matched to a gene. Germline CDR1 and CDR2: MNHEY and SMNVEV (reference sequence). The CDR3 covers 13 residues. CDR3 bases: TGTGCCAGCAGTGGGAGGGTGTCCTACGAGCAGTACTTC. It yields the protein CASSGRVSYEQYF.

The chain combines TRBV18 with TRBJ1-5, with unresolved D. CDR1 is KGHSH and CDR2 is LQKENI in the germline V gene. The length of the CDR3 is 13 residues. V lost 3 bases to trimming and J lost 5 bases, with 8 bases between them. The CDR3 loop reads CASSPRTDQPQHF. As DNA, the CDR3 is TGTGCCAGCTCACCCAGAACGGATCAGCCCCAGCATTTT. The entire variable domain, with the rest obtained from reference TRBV18 and TRBJ1-5, is as follows: NAGVMQNPRHLVRRRGQEARLRCSPMKGHSHVYWYRQLPEEGLKFMVYLQKENIIDESGMPKERFSAEFPKEGPSILRIQQVVRGDSAAYFCASSPRTDQPQHFGDGTRLSIL.

This chain connects TRBV30 to TRBJ2-5; no definite D call. CDR3 length: 14 amino acids. Trimming took off 5 bases at V and 0 bases at J, with 13 bases between the two ends. Germline V CDR1 and CDR2: GTSNPN, SVGIG (reference sequence). In DNA, the CDR3 is TGTGCCTGGGCTCTGCAAGCTTACCAAGAGACCCAGTACTTC. Its protein product is CAWALQAYQETQYF.